Listed below are T cell receptor beta chains from one sample, sequenced in a study of regulatory T cells in long-lasting Graves disease. One entry per CDR3 protein results from TCRdb running MiXCR on the multiplex PCR reads. The sample yields about 500,000 distinct CDR3 sequences, around 13% seen once. The same sample was also studied in work on T cells in Graves' hyperthyroidism and ophthalmopathy.

The sequences come from peripheral blood mononuclear cells (PBMCs), collected at new diagnosis, from a patient treated with antithyroid drugs. Source of these receptors: a woman aged 25 to 39 with Graves disease. The CDR3 runs from the conserved cysteine through the conserved F or W. A D gene is named only where the DNA matches it firmly. Expanded clones get a size class; other rows say once, few or many, or leave the size out.

>TRBJ1-6|-|many|TRBV27
TGTGCCAGCAGTCTAGTTCTGCCGGGGGCCGCAACAAATTCACCCCTCCACTTT
CASSLVLPGAATNSPLHF
>TRBJ2-7|TRBD2|many|TRBV6-2/TRBV6-3
TGTGCCAGCAGGGCGGACTACGGCCAGCGGGGGTACGAGCAGTACTTC
CASRADYGQRGYEQYF
>TRBJ2-5|-|few|TRBV20-1
TGCAGTGCTTGGGAAGGTGGCCAAGAGACCCAGTACTTC
CSAWEGGQETQYF
>TRBJ1-1|TRBD1|many|TRBV29-1
TGCAGCGCTCCCGGGACAGGGATGAACACTGAAGCTTTCTTT
CSAPGTGMNTEAFF
>TRBJ2-3|TRBD2|-|TRBV11-2
TGTGCCAGCAGCTTAAGGGCGGGAGGGCCGGGGGATACGCAGTATTTT
CASSLRAGGPGDTQYF
>TRBJ2-1|-|many|TRBV9
TGTGCCAGCAGCCCCCACAGGGTGGGCAATGAGCAGTTCTTC
CASSPHRVGNEQFF
>TRBJ2-1|-|many|TRBV6-2/TRBV6-3
TGTGCCAGCAGTTACAGGGGACCCTCCTACAATGAGCAGTTCTTC
CASSYRGPSYNEQFF
>TRBJ1-1|TRBD1|many|TRBV7-2
TGTGCCAGCAGCTTAGGTCACAGGGGTCCGAACACTGAAGCTTTCTTT
CASSLGHRGPNTEAFF
>TRBJ1-6|-|few|TRBV24-1
TGTGCCACACGGAATTCACCCCTCCACTTT
CATRNSPLHF
>TRBJ2-5|TRBD2|many|TRBV20-1
TGCAGTGCTAGTGTATCACTTCTAGCGGGGGGCATGGACTTC
CSASVSLLAGGMDF
>TRBJ2-5|-|many|TRBV9
TGTGCCAGCAGCGTCGCGGTGGGGATACAAGAGACCCAGTACTTC
CASSVAVGIQETQYF
>TRBJ2-1|-|many|TRBV11-3
TGTGCCAGCAGCGGTAAGAGATCCCGTGAGCAGTTCTTC
CASSGKRSREQFF
>TRBJ1-1|-|many|TRBV12-3/TRBV12-4
TGTGCCAGCAGTCCTGCCGGATTTCGGACGGCTGAAGCTTTCTTT
CASSPAGFRTAEAFF
>TRBJ1-2|TRBD1|-|TRBV6-1
TGTGCCAGCAGGGACAGGTGGAGCGGCTACACCTTC
CASRDRWSGYTF
>TRBJ1-1|TRBD1|-|TRBV7-9
TGTGCCAGCAGCCTAGGACAGGGGGCTGCGTACACTGAAGCTTTCTTT
CASSLGQGAAYTEAFF
>TRBJ2-7|TRBD2|many|TRBV12-3/TRBV12-4
TGTGCCAGCACTCCACCCCACGGCGGGAGGGCCTTCTACGAGCAGTACTTC
CASTPPHGGRAFYEQYF
>TRBJ1-5|-|many|TRBV2
TGTGCCAGCAAGAGGGCATTTTGGGATCAGCCCCAGCATTTT
CASKRAFWDQPQHF
>TRBJ2-7|-|many|TRBV28
TGTGCCAGCAGCTCCGGGGCTAGGCGGGAGTACTTC
CASSSGARREYF
>TRBJ1-4|TRBD1|many|TRBV30
TGTGCCTGTCACTTAACAGGGGATGAAGAAAAACTGTTTTTT
CACHLTGDEEKLFF
>TRBJ1-2|-|many|TRBV27
TGTGCCAGCCATGACAATAACTATGGCTACACCTTC
CASHDNNYGYTF
>TRBJ1-2|-|many|TRBV24-1
TGTGCCACCAGTGACCGACCCAGCTACACCTTC
CATSDRPSYTF
>TRBJ2-4|TRBD1|few|TRBV15
TGTGCCACCAGCAGATGGACAGGGTTAGACAAAAACATTCAGTACTTC
CATSRWTGLDKNIQYF
>TRBJ1-1|-|few|TRBV28
TGTGCCAGCAGTTTACTTGGGCTTATGAACACTGAAGCTTTCTTT
CASSLLGLMNTEAFF
>TRBJ2-7|TRBD1|few|TRBV5-1
TGCGCCAGCAGCTTGTTGCAGGGGGCGGGGAAAGAGCAGTACTTC
CASSLLQGAGKEQYF
>TRBJ2-3|-|many|TRBV4-3
TGCGCCAGCAGCCCCACAAGGGGCACTGGTCGGTTGACAGATACGCAGTATTTT
CASSPTRGTGRLTDTQYF
>TRBJ1-2|-|many|TRBV12-3/TRBV12-4
TGTGCCAGCAGTTACATCTCTGGCTACACCTTC
CASSYISGYTF
>TRBJ1-5|-|many|TRBV3-1
TGTGCCAGCAGCCAAGGGCTTTCGTCCCAGCATTTT
CASSQGLSSQHF
>TRBJ1-6|TRBD1|many|TRBV5-6
TGTGCCAGCAGCTTGGTCCAGGGGGACTCACCCCTCCACTTT
CASSLVQGDSPLHF
>TRBJ1-1|TRBD1|many|TRBV30
TGTGCCTGCCACCGGACAGGTTCGAACACTGAAGCTTTCTTT
CACHRTGSNTEAFF
>TRBJ2-6|TRBD1|many|TRBV7-9
TGTGCCAGCAGACAAGGACAGGGGGATACCAACGTCCTGACTTTC
CASRQGQGDTNVLTF
>TRBJ2-7|-|many|TRBV28
TGTGCCAGCAGTTGGCAAGTAGACGAGCAGTACTTC
CASSWQVDEQYF
>TRBJ1-1|TRBD1|many|TRBV12-3/TRBV12-4
TGTGCCAGCACCCCAGGCGGGACAGTCACTGAAGCTTTCTTT
CASTPGGTVTEAFF
>TRBJ1-5|-|many|TRBV30
TGTGCCTGGAGTGCATCGCTCGTTGCGGGGCCCCAGCATTTT
CAWSASLVAGPQHF
>TRBJ2-5|-|few|TRBV20-1
TGCAGTGCTAGAGAGGGCAGAGTTGGGGAGACCCAGTACTTC
CSAREGRVGETQYF
>TRBJ2-1|-|many|TRBV30
TGTGCCTGGAACGTACGGCGTGGGCTAGAGATGAGGGGTGAGCAGTTCTTC
CAWNVRRGLEMRGEQFF
>TRBJ2-1|TRBD1|many|TRBV20-1
TGCAGTGCTAGAGCAAGGGACAGGTTCACGTTAGTCTCCTACAATGAGCAGTTCTTC
CSARARDRFTLVSYNEQFF
>TRBJ2-5|-|many|TRBV4-1
TGCGCCAGCAGCCAATCCTGGGAGACTAGGGTGTTGGAGACCCAGTACTTC
CASSQSWETRVLETQYF
>TRBJ2-7|TRBD1|many|TRBV4-1
TGCGCCAGCAGCCAAGGCTGGACAGGCTACGAGCAGTACTTC
CASSQGWTGYEQYF
>TRBJ2-3|-|-|TRBV19
TGTGCCAGTAGTATAGATGTGGAATCGCACACAGATACGCAGTATTTT
CASSIDVESHTDTQYF
>TRBJ2-1|TRBD2|-|TRBV5-1
TGCGCCAGCAGCTATCAACCGACTAGCGGGCCCTACAATGAGCAGTTCTTC
CASSYQPTSGPYNEQFF
>TRBJ2-1|TRBD2|many|TRBV20-1
TGCAGTGCTAGAGATCCTAGCGGGAGCTCCTACAATGAGCAGTTCTTC
CSARDPSGSSYNEQFF
>TRBJ2-6|-|many|TRBV10-2
TGCGCCAGCAGTGAGTCGATGGGGCCCAACGTCCTGACTTTC
CASSESMGPNVLTF
>TRBJ2-3|TRBD2|many|TRBV2
TGTGCCAGCAGTCCTAGCGGGAGGGCCTTAGATACGCAGTATTTT
CASSPSGRALDTQYF
>TRBJ2-1|TRBD2|few|TRBV7-8
TGTGCCAGCAGCTTCCGACTAGCGGGAGGGCCTAGCTCCTACAATGAGCAGTTCTTC
CASSFRLAGGPSSYNEQFF